The 9 T cell receptor beta chains below come from one sample, sequenced in a study of response to subunit inactivated influenza vaccine (dated by TCRdb to the late 2010s). Sample time point, as interpreted from the label and publication: approximately 40 days after influenza vaccine administration. To prepare the library, RT-PCR was applied. The sequencer listed for this sample is Illumina HiSeq 2500. TCRdb trimmed public reads at Q25 via fastp, called clones via MiXCR and kept in-frame beta chains. Here each entry gathers all rows of one CDR3 protein and keeps the most common genes and DNA. This sample is represented by 500,000 to 600,000 distinct CDR3 sequences; over 10% of them were singletons. Together, the top ten hold around 13% of the sample. The material was PBMCs from blood, obtained roughly 6 weeks after vaccination. These TCRs come from a man aged 45-60 years who received an inactivated influenza vaccine. Donor details come from another sample of the same person, matched by shared clones.

This clonotype was seen a few times. V and J are TRBV5-1 and TRBJ2-1, with 10 bases that match TRBD2. Looked up from germline, CDR1 is SGHRS and CDR2 is YFSETQ. Germline trimming cut 3 bases from V and 7 bases from J; bases unmatched to any gene: 7. The length of the CDR3 is 15 residues. The CDR3 DNA sequence: TGCGCCAGCAGCTCGAGCGGGGGGGCCTGGAATGAGCAGTTCTTC. It encodes CASSSSGGAWNEQFF.

Many counts were recorded for this clonotype. This chain connects TRBV28 to TRBJ2-7, with 7 nucleotides matching TRBD1. Unmatched junction bases numbered 3, after V lost 6 bases and J lost 4 bases. The CDR3 length is 12 residues. Germline V gene lookup returns CDR1 MDHEN and CDR2 SYDVKM. In nucleotides, the CDR3 is TGTGCCAGCAGACAGGACAGGTACGAGCAGTACTTC. It encodes CASRQDRYEQYF.

This clonotype has only a few counts. The chain has TRBV2 and TRBJ2-4; 13 bases fit TRBD2. The CDR3 has 18 amino acids. Germline V gene sequence: CDR1 SNHLY, CDR2 FYNNEI. J lost 0 bases, V lost 6 bases, and 8 bases had no gene match. CDR3 nucleotide sequence: TGTGCCAGCAGCGATGGACTAGCGGGAGCCCTAGCCAAAAACATTCAGTACTTC. This encodes CASSDGLAGALAKNIQYF.

This clonotype turned up a few times. The J gene is TRBJ2-5, the V gene TRBV7-9; a possible D gene is TRBD1 (6 bases). The CDR3 runs 16 residues. Germline CDR1 and CDR2: SEHNR and FQNEAQ (reference sequence). The V end lost 5 bases, the J end lost 9 bases, and 25 bases lay between the germline ends. The CDR3 sequence: CASSVTTGAVWAAQYF. The CDR3 DNA reads as TGTGCCAGCAGCGTAACGACAGGAGCTGTTTGGGCGGCCCAGTACTTC.

The chain is built from TRBV10-3 and TRBJ1-5, with D maybe TRBD1 (6 bases). The V and J ends lost 3 bases and 8 bases respectively, with 11 bases between them. Germline lookup yields CDR1 ENHRY and CDR2 SYGVKD. CDR3 size: 13 residues. CDR3 region: CAISEGGLEPQHF. The CDR3 nucleotides are TGTGCCATCAGTGAAGGGGGGCTGGAGCCCCAGCATTTT.

The CDR3 nucleotides read TGTGCCACCAGTGAGGTTGGACGGAAGGGGAATGAGCAGTTCTTC. It codes for CATSEVGRKGNEQFF. The genes are TRBV24-1 and TRBJ2-1; a weak D match, TRBD1 (5 bases). CDR3 size: 15 residues. The V end was cut by 4 bases, the J end by 7 bases, with 16 bases between. Per the germline V gene, CDR1 is KGHDR and CDR2 is SFDVKD.

Only a few counts were recorded for this clonotype. V gene TRBV5-1 combines with J gene TRBJ2-1; TRBD1 aligns across 7 bases. The CDR3 sequence is 15 residues long. With V trimmed by 3 bases and J by 1 base, 4 bases remained unmatched. CDR1 is SGHRS and CDR2 is YFSETQ in the germline V gene. The CDR3 sequence: CASSSGQVSYNEQFF. For the CDR3, the DNA is TGCGCCAGCAGCTCTGGACAGGTATCCTACAATGAGCAGTTCTTC.

Many counts were recorded for this clonotype. One end of the junction fails to match germline, which may point to a read error. The V gene is TRBV20-1, the J gene TRBJ2-7; 11 bases align to TRBD2. This CDR3 has 16 residues. Germline assignment: CDR1 DFQATT and CDR2 SNEGSKA (reference sequence). The CDR3 here is CSARTSGLTSSYEQYF. In DNA form, the CDR3 reads TGCAGCGCTAGGACTAGCGGGCTTACCAGCTCCTACGAGCAGTACTTC.

This clonotype was seen more than once but under ten times. The chain is built from TRBV6-1 and TRBJ2-1; 13 bases match TRBD2. The CDR3 is 15 amino acids. The germline gives CDR1 MNHNS, CDR2 SASEGT. The ends lost 5 bases at V and 9 bases at J; junction bases unmatched: 7. The CDR3 loop is CASSPRTSGGGEQFF. CDR3 DNA: TGTGCCAGCAGTCCTAGGACTAGCGGGGGTGGTGAGCAGTTCTTC.